The next 29 T cell receptor beta chains were all read from a single sample in a study of OX40 agonist ivuxolimab in advanced cancers. The table came from immunoSEQ multiplex PCR; TCRdb's copy has only in-frame clones and leaves some out. The table lists some 81,000 clones, approximately 86% of them singletons. The specimen comprised CD4+ or CD8+ T cells sorted from blood, sampled in a trial of the OX40 agonist ivuxolimab. The receptors were sampled from an adult with an advanced solid tumor such as melanoma, head and neck, liver or kidney cancer.

V gene TRBV27 combines with J gene TRBJ2-6; the D is unclear. Germline CDR1 is MNHEY and CDR2 is SMNVEV (reference sequence). Trimming took 8 bases from V and 1 from J, leaving 9 bases between them. The CDR3 spans 14 residues. This chain's CDR3 is CASRDGSGANVLTF. The CDR3 coding sequence is TGTGCCAGCCGAGACGGATCTGGGGCCAACGTCCTGACTTTC.

V and J are TRBV5-1 and TRBJ2-5, with D perhaps matching TRBD1 (6 bases). V was shortened by 2 bases and J by 4 bases, with 12 bases between the two germline ends. Germline lookup yields CDR1 SGHRS and CDR2 YFSETQ. CDR3 length: 14 residues. This CDR3 is CASSFNRAGETQYF. The CDR3 DNA sequence: TGCGCCAGCAGCTTTAACAGGGCCGGAGAGACCCAGTACTTC.

The rearrangement uses TRBV29-1 and TRBJ1-1, with D unclear. The V end was cut by 7 bases, the J end by 4 bases, with 7 bases between. Germline V gene sequence: CDR1 SQVTM, CDR2 ANQGSEA. This CDR3 has 10 amino acids. CDR3 bases: TGCAGCGGTGAGCTCACTGAAGCTTTCTTT. Its translation: CSGELTEAFF. Filled out from reference TRBV29-1 and TRBJ1-1, the complete variable domain reads SAVISQKPSRDICQRGTSLTIQCQVDSQVTMMFWYRQQPGQSLTLIATANQGSEATYESGFVIDKFPISRPNLTFSTLTVSNMSPEDSSIYLCSGELTEAFFGQGTRLTVV.

The chain uses TRBV9 and TRBJ1-3; weak D call: TRBD1 (5 bases). V was clipped by 3 bases and J by 2 bases, with 9 bases between them. This CDR3 has 14 residues. Per the germline V gene, CDR1 is SGDLS and CDR2 is YYNGEE. The CDR3 nucleotides are TGTGCCAGCAGCGCAGGGTTGCCTGGAAACACCATATATTTT. Protein product: CASSAGLPGNTIYF.

The chain links TRBV7-9 to TRBJ1-3; weak D call: TRBD1 (6 bases). Germline V lookup: CDR1 SEHNR, CDR2 FQNEAQ (reference sequence). The CDR3 is made up of 16 amino acids. V lost 1 base to trimming and J lost 1 base, with 11 bases between them. The CDR3 reads CASSLGGGSSGNTIYF. The CDR3 DNA is TGTGCCAGCAGCTTAGGAGGGGGAAGTTCTGGAAACACCATATATTTT.

The chain couples TRBV6-5 to TRBJ2-5, with TRBD1 matching 7 bases. The CDR3 covers 13 residues. In germline, CDR1 is MNHEY, CDR2 SVGAGI. V gave up 3 bases and J gave up 3 bases; unmatched junction bases: 1. This CDR3 reads CASSYDREETQYF. In DNA form, the CDR3 reads TGTGCCAGCAGTTATGACAGGGAAGAGACCCAGTACTTC.

The CDR3 protein is CASTPGGSSYEQYF. CDR3 sequence (DNA): TGTGCCAGCACCCCGGGTGGCAGCAGCTACGAGCAGTACTTC. The V gene is TRBV28, the J gene TRBJ2-7; D is ambiguous. The CDR3 runs to 14 residues. From germline, CDR1 is MDHEN and CDR2 SYDVKM. The V gene lost 7 bases and the J gene lost 3 bases, with 16 bases spanning the gap.

V gene TRBV6-5 combines with J gene TRBJ1-1; TRBD1 agrees at 9 bases. The CDR3 extends over 14 amino acids. Germline trimming cut 6 bases from V and 2 bases from J; bases unmatched to any gene: 4. In germline, CDR1 is MNHEY, CDR2 SVGAGI. The CDR3 coding sequence is TGTGCCAGCAGACTACAGGGGGCTAACACTGAAGCTTTCTTT. It yields the protein CASRLQGANTEAFF.

This clone was observed a few times. The chain couples TRBV7-3 to TRBJ2-1, with unresolved D. Trimming took off 4 bases at V and 8 bases at J, with 12 bases between the two ends. The CDR3 has 13 residues. Germline V CDR1 and CDR2: SGHTA, FQGTGA. DNA of the CDR3: TGTGCCAGCAGCTGGGGTCTCGTGGATGAGCAGTTCTTC. It encodes CASSWGLVDEQFF.

The chain has TRBV30 and TRBJ1-3; D is perhaps TRBD1 (6 bases). The CDR3 runs to 16 residues. From germline, CDR1 is GTSNPN and CDR2 SVGIG (reference sequence). V shed 2 bases and J shed 0 bases, with 14 bases lying between them. The CDR3 sequence is CAWSYHRAGSGNTIYF. As DNA, the CDR3 is TGTGCCTGGAGTTATCACAGGGCGGGCTCTGGAAACACCATATATTTT.

J is TRBJ1-3 and V is TRBV27, with D uncertain. The CDR3 contains 17 residues. Per germline, CDR1 MNHEY and CDR2 SMNVEV (reference sequence). Trimming removed 6 bases from V and 0 bases from J, with 18 bases in between. CDR3 amino acids: CASRPIVGERSGNTIYF. CDR3 nucleotides: TGTGCCAGCAGACCTATTGTCGGGGAACGCTCTGGAAACACCATATATTTT.

The chain uses TRBV25-1 and TRBJ2-6; 10 nucleotides align to TRBD1. Germline V CDR1 and CDR2: MGHDK, SYGVNS. V gave up 8 bases and J gave up 0 bases; unmatched junction bases: 4. There are 16 residues in the CDR3. CDR3 protein: CASGRTGGSGANVLTF. The CDR3 DNA reads TGTGCCAGCGGGCGGACAGGGGGCTCTGGGGCCAACGTCCTGACTTTC.

The gene calls are TRBV6-5 and TRBJ2-7; the D is unclear. The CDR3 extends over 13 amino acids. Per the germline V gene, CDR1 is MNHEY and CDR2 is SVGAGI. The V end was cut by 2 bases, the J end by 0 bases, with 5 bases between. The chain's CDR3 is CASSYPGSYEQYF. The CDR3, as DNA: TGTGCCAGCAGTTACCCCGGCTCCTACGAGCAGTACTTC.

V is TRBV11-2 and J is TRBJ1-5; tentative D call: TRBD1 (5 bases). The ends were cut back, 3 bases at V and 5 bases at J, with 17 bases in the middle. This CDR3 region has 16 residues. From germline, CDR1 is SGHAT and CDR2 FQNNGV. The CDR3 DNA is TGTGCCAGCAGCTTGATAGGGGACCAGAACTATCAGCCCCAGCATTTT. This gives the protein CASSLIGDQNYQPQHF.

V is TRBV5-1 and J is TRBJ1-4, with 8 bases aligning to TRBD1. Per germline, CDR1 SGHRS and CDR2 YFSETQ. The CDR3 has 15 amino acids. V lost 5 bases, J lost 6 bases, and 9 bases stayed unmatched. Here the CDR3 reads CASRARTGSDEKLFF. The CDR3 nucleotides are TGCGCCAGCAGGGCTAGGACAGGGTCCGATGAAAAACTGTTTTTT.

The chain couples TRBV5-1 to TRBJ1-1; a weak D match, TRBD1 (5 bases). CDR1 and CDR2 (germline): SGHRS, YFSETQ. The CDR3 covers 14 residues. The ends were cut back, 3 bases at V and 1 base at J, with 10 bases in the middle. The CDR3 DNA follows: TGCGCCAGCAGCTCCGACAGAACGAACACTGAAGCTTTCTTT. This translates into CASSSDRTNTEAFF.

The chain recombines TRBV19 with TRBJ1-1, with D possibly matching TRBD1 (5 bases). V was clipped by 7 bases and J by 3 bases, with 15 bases between them. Germline CDR1 reads LNHDA; CDR2 reads SQIVND (reference sequence). The CDR3 sequence is 14 residues long. CDR3 amino acids: CASTAGGEDTEAFF. DNA for the CDR3: TGTGCCAGTACTGCTGGAGGGGAGGACACTGAAGCTTTCTTT.

A single count supports this clone. The chain uses TRBV14 and TRBJ2-3; 9 bases agree with TRBD1. This CDR3 has 16 residues. The V segment lost 0 bases and the J segment 6 bases; nucleotides outside the gene matches: 7. CDR1 and CDR2 from the germline V gene are SGHDN and FVKESK. The CDR3 region has the DNA TGTGCCAGCAGCCAAGAAGGGGACAGGGAGGTCGATACGCAGTATTTT. Amino acid sequence: CASSQEGDREVDTQYF.

There are a few counts of this clone. The gene calls are TRBV7-6 and TRBJ2-1; D is uncertain. Trimming removed 5 bases at V and 4 bases at J, with 12 bases between. The CDR3 sequence is 14 residues long. Germline CDR1 and CDR2: SGHVS and FNYEAQ. CDR3 in DNA: TGTGCCAGCAGCCAGCCCGGGCAGTACAATGAGCAGTTCTTC. This sequence encodes CASSQPGQYNEQFF.

The rearrangement links TRBV4-3 to TRBJ2-3; D assignment may be TRBD1 or TRBD2 (6 bases each). The V and J ends lost 2 bases and 5 bases respectively, with 17 bases between them. This CDR3 contains 16 residues. From germline, CDR1 is LGHNA and CDR2 YSLEER. The CDR3 DNA sequence: TGCGCCAGCAGCCAACGCCTGGGGGGCCAGGGAGATACGCAGTATTTT. This codes for CASSQRLGGQGDTQYF.

The table lists this clone with a count of one. The J gene is TRBJ2-3, the V gene TRBV11-2; D is unclear. This CDR3 region has 17 residues. Trimming cost V 0 bases and J 2 bases, with 15 bases left between them. CDR1 and CDR2 from the germline V gene are SGHAT and FQNNGV. The CDR3 nucleotides read TGTGCCAGCAGCTTAGAAGTCTCCCCGGGCTACACAGATACGCAGTATTTT. This codes for CASSLEVSPGYTDTQYF. The variable domain in full, completed from reference TRBV11-2 and TRBJ2-3, reads EAGVAQSPRYKIIEKRQSVAFWCNPISGHATLYWYQQILGQGPKLLIQFQNNGVVDDSQLPKDRFSAERLKGVDSTLKIQPAKLEDSAVYLCASSLEVSPGYTDTQYFGPGTRLTVL.

The chain uses TRBV28 and TRBJ1-6, with 7 nucleotides matching TRBD1. CDR3 length: 13 residues. Unmatched junction bases numbered 3, after V lost 6 bases and J lost 7 bases. The germline V gene has CDR1 MDHEN and CDR2 SYDVKM. Written as DNA, the CDR3 is TGTGCCAGCAGAGACAGGGCAAATTCACCCCTCCACTTT. This sequence encodes CASRDRANSPLHF.

The V and J genes are TRBV28 and TRBJ2-7; D remains ambiguous. There are 14 residues in the CDR3. With 6 bases removed from V and 5 bases from J, the gap between germline ends came to 17 bases. Germline CDR1 and CDR2: MDHEN and SYDVKM. This chain's CDR3 is CASSAARDQDEQYF. Written as DNA, the CDR3 is TGTGCCAGCAGCGCTGCCAGAGACCAGGACGAGCAGTACTTC.

This chain joins TRBV5-1 and TRBJ1-5; D possibly corresponds to TRBD1 (5 bases). Germline values: CDR1 SGHRS, CDR2 YFSETQ. Trimming left V 0 bases short and J 2 bases short, with 9 bases between. This CDR3 has 15 residues. For the CDR3, the DNA is TGCGCCAGCAGCTTGGCAGGGTATGGCAATCAGCCCCAGCATTTT. Its translation is CASSLAGYGNQPQHF. Full variable domain (remainder filled in from reference TRBV5-1 and TRBJ1-5): KAGVTQTPRYLIKTRGQQVTLSCSPISGHRSVSWYQQTPGQGLQFLFEYFSETQRNKGNFPGRFSGRQFSNSRSEMNVSTLELGDSALYLCASSLAGYGNQPQHFGDGTRLSIL.

The chain has TRBV2 and TRBJ2-5; D gene unclear. With 10 bases removed from V and 5 bases from J, the gap between germline ends came to 8 bases. CDR3 length: 10 residues. Germline V CDR1 and CDR2: SNHLY, FYNNEI. The CDR3 DNA reads as TGTGCCACCGCGGAGGAGACCCAGTACTTC. Translating it yields CATAEETQYF.

This chain links TRBV7-9 with TRBJ1-6; 9 nucleotides align to TRBD1. CDR1 and CDR2 (germline): SEHNR, FQNEAQ (reference sequence). The J segment lost 6 bases and the V segment lost 7 bases, leaving 4 bases of the junction unmatched. CDR3 length: 14 amino acids. CDR3: CASTLQGANSPLHF. CDR3 nucleotide sequence: TGTGCCAGCACTCTACAGGGGGCTAATTCACCCCTCCACTTT.

The V gene is TRBV11-2, the J gene TRBJ2-1; a possible D gene is TRBD1 (5 bases). V was trimmed by 5 bases and J by 4 bases, leaving 12 bases between them. The CDR3 loop spans 14 amino acids. CDR1 is SGHAT, CDR2 FQNNGV, per germline. This CDR3 is CASSVFTGYNEQFF. In DNA form, the CDR3 reads TGTGCCAGCAGCGTCTTTACAGGTTACAATGAGCAGTTCTTC. Full variable domain (outside the CDR3, taken from reference TRBV11-2 and TRBJ2-1): EAGVAQSPRYKIIEKRQSVAFWCNPISGHATLYWYQQILGQGPKLLIQFQNNGVVDDSQLPKDRFSAERLKGVDSTLKIQPAKLEDSAVYLCASSVFTGYNEQFFGPGTRLTVL.

V and J are TRBV10-3 and TRBJ1-6; D might be TRBD1 (5 bases). This CDR3 comprises 14 residues. V was shortened by 6 bases and J by 10 bases, with 16 bases between the two germline ends. The germline V gene has CDR1 ENHRY and CDR2 SYGVKD. CDR3 amino acids: CAIRPGQGGSPLHF. In DNA, the CDR3 is TGTGCCATCAGGCCCGGGCAGGGTGGCTCACCCCTCCACTTT.

V is TRBV5-1 and J is TRBJ2-1, with 9 bases matching TRBD2. Germline V gives CDR1 SGHRS, CDR2 YFSETQ. J gave up 7 bases and V 0 bases, and 14 bases lay outside the gene matches. The CDR3 loop spans 18 amino acids. The CDR3 sequence is CASSLVASGAVRVNEQFF. CDR3 nucleotides: TGCGCCAGCAGCTTGGTAGCTAGCGGGGCCGTTCGGGTTAATGAGCAGTTCTTC.